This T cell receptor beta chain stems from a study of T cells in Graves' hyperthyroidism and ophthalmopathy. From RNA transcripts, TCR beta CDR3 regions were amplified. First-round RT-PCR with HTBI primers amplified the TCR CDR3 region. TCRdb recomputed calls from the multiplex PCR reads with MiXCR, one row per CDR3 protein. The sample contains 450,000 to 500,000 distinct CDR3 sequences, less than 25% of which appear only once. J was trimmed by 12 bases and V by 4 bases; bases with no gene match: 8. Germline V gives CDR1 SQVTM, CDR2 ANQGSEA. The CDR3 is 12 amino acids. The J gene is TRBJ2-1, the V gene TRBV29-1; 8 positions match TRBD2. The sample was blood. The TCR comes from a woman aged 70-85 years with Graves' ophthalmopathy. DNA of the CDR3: TGCAGCGTTGCGGGACTAGTCGTAGGGCAGTTCTTC. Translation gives CSVAGLVVGQFF.